The clone carrying this T cell receptor beta chain was counted only a few times. The data are from a study of response to subunit inactivated influenza vaccine. The CDR3 extends over 18 amino acids. The germline V gene encodes CDR1 SGHAT and CDR2 FQNNGV. Trimming cost V 5 bases and J 4 bases; bases outside gene matches: 9. Each CDR3 protein is one row after TCRdb ran MiXCR on the RT-PCR reads. The profile covers 500,000 to 700,000 distinct CDR3 sequences, with roughly 25% appearing a single time and around 2.8% taken by the ten largest. The same data also contributed to another study, on T cells expressing NK-cell markers. From that study: TCR beta cDNA was generated via 5'RACE template switching incorporating UMIs. Repertoires of TCR beta were obtained from T cells sorted as CD3+CD56+NKG2C+, CD3+CD56+NKG2C- and CD3+CD56-NKG2C+. Restriction of the sorted population to alpha-beta TCR T cells was achieved in several experiments with an anti-gamma-delta TCR antibody. Roughly six donors had dominant NKG2C+ clonotypes that comprised about 1.0-7.5% of their CD8+ T cells. In a few donors, these clonotypes also led the CD3+CD56-NKG2C+ fraction.

The clonotype was recovered from a man between 50 and 59 years old who received an inactivated influenza vaccine. The chain is built from TRBV11-2 and TRBJ2-3; 16 bases line up with TRBD2. Here the sequenced sample was CD4+ T cells sorted from PBMCs, taken 11 to 12 days after vaccination. The CDR3 DNA follows: TGTGCCAGCAGCCGCGGGACTAGCGGGGGGGCCCGGGCAGATACGCAGTATTTT. It codes for CASSRGTSGGARADTQYF.